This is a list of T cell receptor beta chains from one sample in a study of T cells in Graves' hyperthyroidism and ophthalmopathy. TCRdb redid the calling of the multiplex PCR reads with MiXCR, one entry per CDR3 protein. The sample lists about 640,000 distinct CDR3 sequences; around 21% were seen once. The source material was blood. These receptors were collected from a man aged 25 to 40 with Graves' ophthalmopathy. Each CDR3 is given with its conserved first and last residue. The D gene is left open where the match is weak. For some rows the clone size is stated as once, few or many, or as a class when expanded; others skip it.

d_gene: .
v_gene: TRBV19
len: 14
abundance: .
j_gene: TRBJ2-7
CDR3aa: CASRGGTDSYEQYF
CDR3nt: TGTGCCAGCCGAGGGGGGACAGACTCCTACGAGCAGTACTTC

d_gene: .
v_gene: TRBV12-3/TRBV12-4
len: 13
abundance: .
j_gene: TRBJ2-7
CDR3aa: CASSQLTDSEQYF
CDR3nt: TGTGCCAGCAGTCAGTTGACAGATTCCGAGCAGTACTTC

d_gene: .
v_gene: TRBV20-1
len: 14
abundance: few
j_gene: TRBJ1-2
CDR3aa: CSASGWTENYGYTF
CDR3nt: TGCAGTGCTAGTGGTTGGACTGAGAACTATGGCTACACCTTC

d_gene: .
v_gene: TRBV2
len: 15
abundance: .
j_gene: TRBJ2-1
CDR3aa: CASKDRHGGVRQQFF
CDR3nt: TGTGCCAGCAAAGACAGGCACGGAGGGGTTCGTCAGCAGTTCTTC

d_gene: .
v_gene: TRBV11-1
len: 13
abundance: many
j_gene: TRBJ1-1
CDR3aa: CASSLGVQVEAFF
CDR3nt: TGTGCCAGCAGCTTAGGAGTCCAAGTCGAAGCTTTCTTT

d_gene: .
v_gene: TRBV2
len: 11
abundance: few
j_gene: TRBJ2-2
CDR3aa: CASGGAGELFF
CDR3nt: TGTGCCAGCGGTGGGGCCGGGGAGCTGTTTTTT

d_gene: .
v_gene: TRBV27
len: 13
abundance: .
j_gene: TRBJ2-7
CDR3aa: CASSQGPGGEQYF
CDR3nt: TGTGCCAGCAGCCAAGGACCGGGCGGCGAGCAGTACTTC

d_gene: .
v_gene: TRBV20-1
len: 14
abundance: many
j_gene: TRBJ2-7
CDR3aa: CSASVTDTSYEQYF
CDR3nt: TGCAGTGCTTCCGTAACAGATACCTCCTACGAGCAGTACTTC

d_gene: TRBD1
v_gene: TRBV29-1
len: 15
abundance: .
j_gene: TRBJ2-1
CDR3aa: CSAWGQDSSYNEQFF
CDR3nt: TGCAGCGCCTGGGGACAGGATAGCTCCTACAATGAGCAGTTCTTC

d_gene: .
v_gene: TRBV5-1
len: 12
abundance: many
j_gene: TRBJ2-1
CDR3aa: CASSASGNEQFF
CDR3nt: TGCGCCAGCAGCGCCTCTGGAAATGAGCAGTTCTTC

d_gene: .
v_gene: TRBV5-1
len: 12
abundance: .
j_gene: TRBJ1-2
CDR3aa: CASSLEQDGYTF
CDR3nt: TGCGCCAGCAGCTTGGAGCAAGATGGCTACACCTTC

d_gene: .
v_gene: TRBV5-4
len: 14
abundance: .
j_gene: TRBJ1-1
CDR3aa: CASSLEQTNTEAFF
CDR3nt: TGTGCCAGCAGCTTGGAACAGACGAACACTGAAGCTTTCTTT

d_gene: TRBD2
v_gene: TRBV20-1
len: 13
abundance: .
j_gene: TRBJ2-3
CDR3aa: CSAILAGGATQYF
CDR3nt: TGCAGTGCTATTCTAGCGGGAGGAGCTACGCAGTATTTT

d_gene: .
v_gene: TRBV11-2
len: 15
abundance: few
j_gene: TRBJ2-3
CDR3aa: CASSPLGVISDTQYF
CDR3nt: TGTGCCAGCAGCCCCCTTGGGGTCATCTCAGATACGCAGTATTTT

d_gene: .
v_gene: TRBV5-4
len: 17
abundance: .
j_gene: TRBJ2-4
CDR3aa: CASSQAREPLAKNIQYF
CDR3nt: TGTGCCAGCAGCCAAGCCCGAGAGCCATTAGCCAAAAACATTCAGTACTTC

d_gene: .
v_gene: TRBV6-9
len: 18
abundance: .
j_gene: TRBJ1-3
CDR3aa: CASRLTGTPRQDGNTIYF
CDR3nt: TGTGCCAGCCGTTTAACCGGGACACCTAGACAGGATGGAAACACCATATATTTT

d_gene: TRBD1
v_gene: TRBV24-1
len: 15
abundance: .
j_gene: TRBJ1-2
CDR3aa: CARYGQGENRDGYTF
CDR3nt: TGTGCCAGATACGGACAGGGGGAGAATAGGGATGGCTACACCTTC

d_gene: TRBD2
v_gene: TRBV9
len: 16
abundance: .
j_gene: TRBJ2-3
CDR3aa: CASSRGLAGGSDTQYF
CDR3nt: TGTGCCAGCAGCCGAGGACTAGCGGGAGGGTCAGATACGCAGTATTTT

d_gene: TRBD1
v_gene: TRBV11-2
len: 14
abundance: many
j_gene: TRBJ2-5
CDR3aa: CASSLMTGGETQYF
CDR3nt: TGTGCCAGCAGCTTAATGACAGGGGGTGAGACCCAGTACTTC

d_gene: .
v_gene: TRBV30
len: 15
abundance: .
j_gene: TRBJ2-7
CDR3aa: CAWSVRASFSYEQYF
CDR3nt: TGTGCCTGGAGTGTGAGAGCCTCTTTCTCCTACGAGCAGTACTTC

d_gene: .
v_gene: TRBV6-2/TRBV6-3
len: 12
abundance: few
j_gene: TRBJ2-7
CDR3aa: CASNPGPYEQYF
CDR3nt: TGTGCCAGCAACCCCGGACCCTACGAGCAGTACTTC

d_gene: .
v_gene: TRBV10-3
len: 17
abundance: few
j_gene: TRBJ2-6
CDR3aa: CAISESRQFSGANVLTF
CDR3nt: TGTGCCATCAGTGAGTCAAGACAGTTCTCTGGGGCCAACGTCCTGACTTTC

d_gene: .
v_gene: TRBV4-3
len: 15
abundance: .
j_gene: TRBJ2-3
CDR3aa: CASSQDATTTDTQYF
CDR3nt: TGCGCCAGCAGCCAAGATGCCACAACCACAGATACGCAGTATTTT

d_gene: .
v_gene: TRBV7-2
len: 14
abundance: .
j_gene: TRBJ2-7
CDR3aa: CASTSSSSTYEQYF
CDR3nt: TGTGCCAGCACCTCGAGCAGTAGTACCTACGAGCAGTACTTC

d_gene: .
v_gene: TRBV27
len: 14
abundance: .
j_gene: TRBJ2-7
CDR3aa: CASIILGVSYEQYF
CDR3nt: TGTGCCAGCATCATACTAGGGGTATCCTACGAGCAGTACTTC

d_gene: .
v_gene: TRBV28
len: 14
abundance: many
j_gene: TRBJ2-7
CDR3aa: CASSLQGGDYEQYF
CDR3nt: TGTGCCAGCAGTCTACAGGGAGGAGACTACGAGCAGTACTTC

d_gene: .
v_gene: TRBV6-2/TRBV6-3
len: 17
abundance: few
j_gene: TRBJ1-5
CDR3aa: CASSYSGGQGDNQPQHF
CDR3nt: TGTGCCAGCAGTTACTCCGGGGGCCAGGGAGACAATCAGCCCCAGCATTTT

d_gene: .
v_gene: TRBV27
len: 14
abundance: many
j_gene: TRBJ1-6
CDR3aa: CASSLREGNSPLHF
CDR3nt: TGTGCCAGCAGCCTCAGGGAGGGGAATTCACCCCTCCACTTT

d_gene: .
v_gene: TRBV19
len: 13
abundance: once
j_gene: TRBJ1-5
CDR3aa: CAASRGTNQPQHF
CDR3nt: TGTGCCGCCTCGAGGGGGACGAATCAGCCCCAGCATTTT

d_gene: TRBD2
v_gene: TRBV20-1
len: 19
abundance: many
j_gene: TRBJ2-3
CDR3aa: CSAPKPTSGSFTVTDTQYF
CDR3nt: TGCAGTGCCCCTAAACCGACTAGCGGGAGTTTTACCGTCACAGATACGCAGTATTTT

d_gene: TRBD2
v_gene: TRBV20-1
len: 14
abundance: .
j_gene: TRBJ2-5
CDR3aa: CSARASGSFETQYF
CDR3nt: TGCAGTGCTAGGGCTAGCGGGAGTTTTGAGACCCAGTACTTC

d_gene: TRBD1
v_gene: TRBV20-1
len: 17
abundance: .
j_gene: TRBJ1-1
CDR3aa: CSARDGRQGGSRTEAFF
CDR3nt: TGCAGTGCTAGAGACGGGAGACAGGGAGGGTCACGGACTGAAGCTTTCTTT

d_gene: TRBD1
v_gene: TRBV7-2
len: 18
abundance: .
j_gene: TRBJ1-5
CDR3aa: CASSLGGDRDHSNQPQHF
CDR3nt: TGTGCCAGCAGCTTAGGGGGGGACAGGGACCATAGCAATCAGCCCCAGCATTTT

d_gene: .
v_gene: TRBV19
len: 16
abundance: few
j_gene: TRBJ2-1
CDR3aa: CASSALAENSYNEQFF
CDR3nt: TGTGCCAGTAGTGCCTTAGCGGAGAACTCCTACAATGAGCAGTTCTTC

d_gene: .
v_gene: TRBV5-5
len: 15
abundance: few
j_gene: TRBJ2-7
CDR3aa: CASSLSGGGSYEQYF
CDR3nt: TGTGCCAGCAGCTTATCAGGGGGGGGCTCCTACGAGCAGTACTTC

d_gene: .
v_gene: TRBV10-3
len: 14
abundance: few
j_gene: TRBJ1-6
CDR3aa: CAIGTESYNSPLHF
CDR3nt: TGTGCCATCGGTACAGAGTCCTATAATTCACCCCTCCACTTT

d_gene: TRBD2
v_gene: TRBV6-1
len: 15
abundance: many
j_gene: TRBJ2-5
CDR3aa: CASNLLAGGWETQYF
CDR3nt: TGTGCCAGCAACCTACTAGCGGGAGGGTGGGAGACCCAGTACTTC

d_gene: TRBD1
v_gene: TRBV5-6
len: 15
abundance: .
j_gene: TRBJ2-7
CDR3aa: CASSLEGAPTYEQYF
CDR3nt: TGTGCCAGCAGCTTGGAGGGGGCCCCAACCTACGAGCAGTACTTC

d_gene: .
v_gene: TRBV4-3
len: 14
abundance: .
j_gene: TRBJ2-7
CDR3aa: CASSQDWKGNEQYF
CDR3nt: TGCGCCAGCAGCCAAGATTGGAAAGGGAACGAGCAGTACTTC

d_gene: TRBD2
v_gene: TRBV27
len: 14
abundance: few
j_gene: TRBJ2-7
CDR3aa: CASSSWEGGYEQYF
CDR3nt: TGTGCCAGCAGTTCGTGGGAGGGAGGTTACGAGCAGTACTTC

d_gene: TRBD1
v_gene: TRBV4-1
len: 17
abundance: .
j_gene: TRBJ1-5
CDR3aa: CASSQDHRRGLNQPQHF
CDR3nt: TGCGCCAGCAGCCAAGATCATCGCAGGGGGCTGAATCAGCCCCAGCATTTT

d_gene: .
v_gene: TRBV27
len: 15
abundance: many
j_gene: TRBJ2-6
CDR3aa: CASSFTGSGANVLTF
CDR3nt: TGTGCCAGCAGTTTCACAGGGTCTGGGGCCAACGTCCTGACTTTC

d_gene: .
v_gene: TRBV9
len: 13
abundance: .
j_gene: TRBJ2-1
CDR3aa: CASSGLRWNEQFF
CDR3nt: TGTGCCAGCAGCGGGCTCAGGTGGAATGAGCAGTTCTTC